The clone carrying this T cell receptor beta chain has just a few counts. Its antigen is still unknown. Between the trimmed V and J ends, which lost 9 bases and 0 bases, there was a span of 7 bases. Germline V gene data show CDR1 as KGHDR and CDR2 as SFDVKD. The length of the CDR3 is 13 residues. These data are taken from a study of T cell responses to AZD1222 COVID-19 vaccine. The table came from immunoSEQ multiplex PCR; TCRdb's copy has only in-frame clones and leaves some out. The data contain about 200,000 clones, 80% to 95% of them singletons. Study conclusions and caveats: Baseline seropositivity characterized only a handful of AZD1222 recipients. The study found Spike-specific TCR breadth and depth rose after two AZD1222 doses.

This chain uses TRBV24-1 with TRBJ2-2, with D perhaps TRBD2 (6 bases). This receptor was identified in an adult who received the AZD1222 COVID-19 vaccine. The sample consisted of peripheral blood, taken 28 days after the second AZD1222 dose. The CDR3 is CATGTPNTGELFF. DNA for the CDR3: TGTGCCACCGGGACTCCGAACACCGGGGAGCTGTTTTTT.